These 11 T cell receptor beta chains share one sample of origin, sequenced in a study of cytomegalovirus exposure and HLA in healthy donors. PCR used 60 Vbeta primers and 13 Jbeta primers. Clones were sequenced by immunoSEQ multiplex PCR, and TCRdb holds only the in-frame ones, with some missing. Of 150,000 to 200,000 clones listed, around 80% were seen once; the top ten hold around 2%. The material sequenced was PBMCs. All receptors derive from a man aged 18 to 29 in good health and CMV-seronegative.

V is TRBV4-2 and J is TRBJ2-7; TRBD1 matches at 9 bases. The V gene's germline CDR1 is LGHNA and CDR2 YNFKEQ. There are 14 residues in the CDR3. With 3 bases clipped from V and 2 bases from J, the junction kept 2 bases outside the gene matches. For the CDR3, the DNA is TGTGCCAGCAGCCACGGGACAGGGACCTACGAGCAGTACTTC. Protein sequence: CASSHGTGTYEQYF.

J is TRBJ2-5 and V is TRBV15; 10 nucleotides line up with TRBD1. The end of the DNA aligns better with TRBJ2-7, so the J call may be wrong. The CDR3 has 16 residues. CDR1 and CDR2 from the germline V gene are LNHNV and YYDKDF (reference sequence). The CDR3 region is CATSRKGQGTKYEQYF. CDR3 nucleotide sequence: TGTGCCACCAGCAGAAAGGGACAGGGGACTAAGTACGAGCAGTACTTC.

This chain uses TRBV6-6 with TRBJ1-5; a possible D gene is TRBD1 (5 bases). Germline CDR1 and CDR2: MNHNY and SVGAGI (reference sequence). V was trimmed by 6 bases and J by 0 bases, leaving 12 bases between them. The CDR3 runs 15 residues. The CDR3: CASSDRPYSNQPQHF. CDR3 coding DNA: TGTGCCAGCAGCGACAGACCGTATAGCAATCAGCCCCAGCATTTT.

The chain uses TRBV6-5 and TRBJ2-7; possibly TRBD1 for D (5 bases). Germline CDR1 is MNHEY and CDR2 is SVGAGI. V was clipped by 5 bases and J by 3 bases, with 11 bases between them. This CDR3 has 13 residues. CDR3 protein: CASSGAQGYEQYF. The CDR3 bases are TGTGCCAGCAGTGGAGCGCAGGGCTACGAGCAGTACTTC.

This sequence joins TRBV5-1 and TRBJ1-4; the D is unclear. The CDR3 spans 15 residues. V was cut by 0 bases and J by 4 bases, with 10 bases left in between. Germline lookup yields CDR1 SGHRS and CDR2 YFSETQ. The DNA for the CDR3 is TGCGCCAGCAGCTTGGGACAAATTATTAATGAAAAACTGTTTTTT. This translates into CASSLGQIINEKLFF.

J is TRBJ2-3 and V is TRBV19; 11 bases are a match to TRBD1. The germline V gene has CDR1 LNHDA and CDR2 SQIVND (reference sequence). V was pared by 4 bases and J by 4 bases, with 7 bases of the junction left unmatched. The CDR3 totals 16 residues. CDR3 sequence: CASSTFGTGGSDTQYF. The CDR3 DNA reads TGTGCCAGTAGTACATTCGGGACAGGGGGATCAGATACGCAGTATTTT.

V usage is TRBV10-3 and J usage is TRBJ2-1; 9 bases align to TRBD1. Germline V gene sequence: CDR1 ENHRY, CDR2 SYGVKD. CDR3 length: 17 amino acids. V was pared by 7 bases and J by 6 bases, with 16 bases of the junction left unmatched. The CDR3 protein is CAITTQLGTGPSNEQFF. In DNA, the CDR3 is TGTGCCATCACGACGCAGCTAGGGACAGGGCCTTCCAATGAGCAGTTCTTC.

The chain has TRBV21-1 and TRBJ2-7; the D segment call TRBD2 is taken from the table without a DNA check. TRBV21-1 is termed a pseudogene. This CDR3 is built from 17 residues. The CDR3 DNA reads TGTGCCAGCAGCAAAGTGGAGGGGAACGGGAGTTGTTACGAGCAGTACTTC. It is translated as CASSKVEGNGSCYEQYF.

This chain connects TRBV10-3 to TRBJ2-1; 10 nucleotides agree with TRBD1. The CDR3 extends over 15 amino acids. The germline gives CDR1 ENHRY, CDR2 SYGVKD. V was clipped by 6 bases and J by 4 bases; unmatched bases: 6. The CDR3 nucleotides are TGTGCCATCAGCCTTCGGGACAGGGGATACAATGAGCAGTTCTTC. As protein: CAISLRDRGYNEQFF.

In DNA, the CDR3 is TGCGCCAGCAGCTTGCAGAATGAGCAGTTCTTC. Translating it yields CASSLQNEQFF. The chain combines TRBV5-1 with TRBJ2-1; D remains unclear. Germline V gene sequence: CDR1 SGHRS, CDR2 YFSETQ. The length of the CDR3 is 11 residues. V was trimmed by 1 base and J by 7 bases, leaving 3 bases between them.

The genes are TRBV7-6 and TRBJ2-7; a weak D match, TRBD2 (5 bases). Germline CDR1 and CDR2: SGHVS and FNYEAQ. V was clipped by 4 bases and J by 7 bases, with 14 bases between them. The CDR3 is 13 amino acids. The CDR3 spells CASSSRGTGEQYF. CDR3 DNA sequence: TGTGCCAGCAGCTCCCGGGGAACGGGTGAGCAGTACTTC.